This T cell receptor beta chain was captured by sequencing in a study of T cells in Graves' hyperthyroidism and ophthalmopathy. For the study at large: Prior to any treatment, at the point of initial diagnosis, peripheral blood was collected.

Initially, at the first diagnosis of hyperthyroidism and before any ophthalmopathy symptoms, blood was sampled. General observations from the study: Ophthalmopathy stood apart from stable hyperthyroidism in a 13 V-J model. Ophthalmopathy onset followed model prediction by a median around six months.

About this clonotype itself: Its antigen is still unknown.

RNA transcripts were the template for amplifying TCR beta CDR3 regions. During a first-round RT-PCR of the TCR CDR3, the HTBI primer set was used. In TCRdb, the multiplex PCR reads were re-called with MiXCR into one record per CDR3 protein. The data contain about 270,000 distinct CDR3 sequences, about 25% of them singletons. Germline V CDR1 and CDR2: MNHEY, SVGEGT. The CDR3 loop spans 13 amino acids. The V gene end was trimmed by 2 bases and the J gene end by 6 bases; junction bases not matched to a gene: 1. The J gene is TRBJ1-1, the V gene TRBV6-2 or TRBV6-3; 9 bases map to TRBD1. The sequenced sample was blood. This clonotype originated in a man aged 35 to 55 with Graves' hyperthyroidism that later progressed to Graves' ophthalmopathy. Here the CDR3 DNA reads TGTGCCAGCAGTTACCGGGACAGGGCTGAAGCTTTCTTT. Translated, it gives CASSYRDRAEAFF.